The 2 T cell receptor beta chains below were found in one sample sequenced in a study of graft-versus-host responses after intestinal transplantation. No antigen has been identified for these receptors. TCRdb's copy holds only in-frame clones and misses some; the assay was immunoSEQ multiplex PCR. In the table there are tens of thousands of clones, 90% to 95% of which are singletons. The sample here was unstimulated CD4+ T cells sorted from spleen or lymph node cells, taken before intestinal transplant. The source is a human donor who received an intestinal transplant.

The rearrangement links TRBV5-1 to TRBJ2-6; 9 bases align to TRBD2. This CDR3 comprises 18 residues. V dropped 4 bases and J dropped 0; count of bases not matched to a gene: 8. Germline-derived CDR1 and CDR2 are SGHRS and YFSETQ. CDR3 region: CASSPIAGAYSGANVLTF. The DNA of the CDR3 is TGCGCCAGCAGCCCCATAGCGGGGGCGTACTCTGGGGCCAACGTCCTGACTTTC. The variable domain in full, completed from reference TRBV5-1 and TRBJ2-6, reads KAGVTQTPRYLIKTRGQQVTLSCSPISGHRSVSWYQQTPGQGLQFLFEYFSETQRNKGNFPGRFSGRQFSNSRSEMNVSTLELGDSALYLCASSPIAGAYSGANVLTFGAGSRLTVL.

V gene TRBV29-1 combines with J gene TRBJ2-7, with a tentative D call TRBD1 (5 bases). The V gene lost 6 bases and the J gene lost 0 bases, with 12 bases spanning the gap. The germline V gene encodes CDR1 SQVTM and CDR2 ANQGSEA. The CDR3 loop spans 13 amino acids. This chain's CDR3 is CSVVDSDSYEQYF. Here the CDR3 DNA reads TGCAGCGTCGTTGACAGCGACTCCTACGAGCAGTACTTC.